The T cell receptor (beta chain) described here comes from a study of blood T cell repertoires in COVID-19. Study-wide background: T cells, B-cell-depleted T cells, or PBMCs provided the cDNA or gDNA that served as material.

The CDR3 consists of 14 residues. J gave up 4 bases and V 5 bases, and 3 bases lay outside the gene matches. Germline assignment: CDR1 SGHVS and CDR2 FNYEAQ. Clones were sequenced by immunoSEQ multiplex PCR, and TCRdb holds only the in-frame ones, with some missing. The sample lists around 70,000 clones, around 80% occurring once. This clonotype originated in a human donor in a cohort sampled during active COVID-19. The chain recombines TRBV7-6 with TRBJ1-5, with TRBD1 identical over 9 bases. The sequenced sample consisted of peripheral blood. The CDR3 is CASSPGTGNQPQHF. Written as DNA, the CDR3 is TGTGCCAGCAGCCCCGGGACAGGGAATCAGCCCCAGCATTTT.